The 16 T cell receptor beta chains reported below all come from one sample, sequenced in a study of blood T cells in healthy people across ages. A second PCR, run for about 7 to 11 cycles, used a sample-barcoded 5' primer plus a J-beta primer mix. TCRdb used MiXCR to reprocess the 5' RACE reads, holding one entry per CDR3 protein. The data contain approximately 2,000,000 distinct CDR3 sequences, around 42% of them singletons. The specimen was blood. These receptors were obtained from a human donor in good health.

There are a few counts of this clonotype. The genes are TRBV4-3 and TRBJ2-1, with D tentatively TRBD2 (6 bases). V was trimmed by 1 base and J by 1 base, leaving 14 bases between them. Germline assignment: CDR1 LGHNA and CDR2 YSLEER. The CDR3 spans 17 residues. CDR3 in amino acids: CASSQVSGTLSYNEQFF. The DNA for the CDR3 is TGCGCCAGCAGCCAAGTCTCCGGGACTCTTTCCTACAATGAGCAGTTCTTC.

The rearrangement uses TRBV5-1 and TRBJ2-3; TRBD1 is a possible D gene (6 bases). Germline lookup yields CDR1 SGHRS and CDR2 YFSETQ. The CDR3 sequence is 16 residues long. Trimming took 3 bases from V and 5 from J, leaving 19 bases between them. The CDR3 here is CASSSQWGPREDTQYF. Here the CDR3 DNA reads TGCGCCAGCAGCTCCCAGTGGGGGCCAAGGGAAGATACGCAGTATTTT.

To note about this clonotype: A single base separates this from a much larger clone, so it may be a read error. The rearrangement joins TRBV6-5 to TRBJ2-1, with 7 bases aligning to TRBD1. The CDR3 has 16 amino acids. V lost 0 bases and J lost 3; bases outside the gene matches: 5. The V gene's germline CDR1 is MNHEY and CDR2 SVGAGI. CDR3 in amino acids: CASSYSMGQYYNEQFF. CDR3 in DNA: TGTGCCAGCAGTTACTCGATGGGACAGTACTACAATGAGCAGTTCTTC.

This clonotype was observed a handful of times. This chain connects TRBV27 to TRBJ1-5; D may be TRBD1 (5 bases). The CDR3 runs to 14 residues. With 3 bases removed from V and 9 bases from J, the gap between germline ends came to 15 bases. Germline V gives CDR1 MNHEY, CDR2 SMNVEV (reference sequence). CDR3 in amino acids: CASSFTGTQGPQHF. In nucleotides, the CDR3 is TGTGCCAGCAGTTTCACAGGTACTCAGGGGCCCCAGCATTTT.

In its sample, this clonotype was seen once. The gene calls are TRBV5-1 and TRBJ1-2; 9 bases match TRBD1. The CDR3 totals 13 residues. CDR1 is SGHRS and CDR2 is YFSETQ in the germline V gene. V dropped 5 bases and J dropped 4; count of bases not matched to a gene: 3. The CDR3 protein is CASRSTGGYGYTF. The CDR3 DNA is TGCGCCAGCAGATCGACAGGGGGCTATGGCTACACCTTC.

The CDR3 region has the DNA TGCAGTGCTAGAGGGACTTCCTTTGGCACAGATACGCAGTATTTT. It codes for CSARGTSFGTDTQYF. The chain is built from TRBV20-1 and TRBJ2-3, with D tentatively TRBD2 (5 bases). Germline assignment: CDR1 DFQATT and CDR2 SNEGSKA (reference sequence). This CDR3 is 15 amino acids long. The germline V and J ends were trimmed by 1 base and 1 base, with 12 bases remaining between them.

The V gene is TRBV7-8, the J gene TRBJ1-4; TRBD1 matches at 8 bases. V lost 11 bases and J lost 6; bases outside the gene matches: 8. Germline V gene data show CDR1 as SGHVS and CDR2 as FQNEAQ. The CDR3 is made up of 13 amino acids. CDR3 DNA sequence: TGTGCCGTAAACACAGGGGGGCATGAAAAACTGTTTTTT. Amino acid sequence: CAVNTGGHEKLFF.

The rearrangement uses TRBV11-2 and TRBJ2-5; D tentatively reads TRBD1 or TRBD2 (5 bases each). Trimming cost V 5 bases and J 5 bases, with 12 bases left between them. CDR3 length: 13 residues. Germline V CDR1 and CDR2: SGHAT, FQNNGV. The CDR3 DNA reads TGTGCCAGCAGCGGGGGTTACACCGAGACCCAGTACTTC. Residues: CASSGGYTETQYF.

This CDR3 reads CSASASGQAMGSPLHF. The CDR3 region has the DNA TGCAGTGCTAGTGCCTCGGGACAGGCTATGGGTTCACCCCTCCACTTT. The chain combines TRBV20-1 with TRBJ1-6, with 8 bases aligning to TRBD1. The CDR3 covers 16 residues. The V and J ends lost 3 bases and 9 bases, in that order; junction bases with no gene match: 13. Germline values: CDR1 DFQATT, CDR2 SNEGSKA (reference sequence).

This clonotype was seen only a few times. The V and J genes are TRBV20-1 and TRBJ2-5, with a possible D match to TRBD2 (6 bases). The germline V gene has CDR1 DFQATT and CDR2 SNEGSKA (reference sequence). V lost 5 bases and J lost 5, with 9 bases in between. The CDR3 is made up of 11 amino acids. CDR3 region: CSAQTRETQYF. CDR3 DNA sequence: TGCAGTGCTCAGACTAGGGAGACCCAGTACTTC.

This clonotype occurred a few times. V is TRBV20-1 and J is TRBJ1-2; tentative D call: TRBD1 (5 bases). V was clipped by 6 bases and J by 5 bases, with 16 bases between them. The CDR3 is made up of 13 amino acids. Germline CDR1 and CDR2: DFQATT and SNEGSKA (reference sequence). Here the CDR3 reads CSAHRGELYGYTF. Written as DNA, the CDR3 is TGCAGTGCCCATAGGGGAGAACTTTATGGCTACACCTTC.

This clonotype was recorded once. V usage is TRBV6-5 and J usage is TRBJ1-3, with D possibly being TRBD1 (5 bases). V lost 6 bases and J 1 base, leaving 10 bases between the germline ends. Germline-derived CDR1 and CDR2 are MNHEY and SVGAGI. The CDR3 extends over 14 amino acids. CDR3 DNA sequence: TGTGCCAGCAGCTCGGGGGGGTCTGGAAACACCATATATTTT. Its protein is CASSSGGSGNTIYF.

The chain joins TRBV5-5 to TRBJ2-2; 8 bases fit TRBD2. CDR1 and CDR2 (germline): SGHKS, YYEKEE (reference sequence). V lost 4 bases, J lost 0 bases, and 8 bases stayed unmatched. The CDR3 totals 17 residues. CDR3 sequence: CASSHDPGLANTGELFF. CDR3 nucleotides: TGTGCCAGCAGCCATGATCCGGGACTAGCGAACACCGGGGAGCTGTTTTTT.

A word on this clonotype: One junction end does not reproduce the germline sequence, and a read error may be involved. The rearrangement links TRBV6-5 to TRBJ1-2; D unclear. This CDR3 is built from 15 residues. Germline V gene sequence: CDR1 MNHEY, CDR2 SVGAGI. The CDR3 coding sequence is TGTGCCAGCAGCCCCCAGGTCGAAGCTAACTACGGCTACACCTTC. Protein product: CASSPQVEANYGYTF.

This clonotype occurred a few times. This chain uses TRBV4-3 with TRBJ1-4; D gene uncertain. V was trimmed by 1 base and J by 6 bases, leaving 12 bases between them. The CDR3 is made up of 15 amino acids. CDR1 and CDR2 from the germline V gene are LGHNA and YSLEER. The CDR3 loop reads CASSQAGGRYEKLFF. The CDR3, as DNA: TGCGCCAGCAGCCAAGCCGGCGGGAGGTATGAAAAACTGTTTTTT.

This clonotype was detected a few times. This chain uses TRBV4-3 with TRBJ2-3, with TRBD2 matching 8 bases. The V gene's germline CDR1 is LGHNA and CDR2 YSLEER. V was clipped by 0 bases and J by 2 bases; unmatched bases: 4. This CDR3 has 16 amino acids. The CDR3 loop reads CASSQDTSGYTDTQYF. The CDR3 DNA follows: TGCGCCAGCAGCCAAGATACTAGCGGATACACAGATACGCAGTATTTT.